Presented here are 29 T cell receptor beta chains from one specimen sequenced in a study of a mutant IDH1 vaccine in newly diagnosed glioma. What these receptors recognize is not known. Time point defined: week 35, safety follow-up. Doses comprised 300 ug of mutant IDH1 20-mer peptide each, plus topical imiquimod. Produced via immunoSEQ multiplex PCR; TCRdb's table is partial and in-frame only. Here the sample spans roughly 50,000 clones, more than 65% being singletons. This material consisted of PBMCs, taken from a glioma patient whose treatment included an IDH1 peptide vaccine. The receptors here all came from a man in his forties or fifties with glioma.

The V call is TRBV30, the J call TRBJ2-5; TRBD2 agrees at 10 bases. The CDR3 length is 15 residues. CDR1 is GTSNPN and CDR2 is SVGIG in the germline V gene (reference sequence). V was pared by 1 base and J by 2 bases, with 4 bases of the junction left unmatched. The CDR3 is CAWSDPAGGQETQYF. The CDR3 DNA follows: TGTGCCTGGAGTGATCCAGCGGGGGGGCAAGAGACCCAGTACTTC.

The gene calls are TRBV2 and TRBJ1-4; TRBD1 matches at 8 bases. The V gene's germline CDR1 is SNHLY and CDR2 FYNNEI. The CDR3 is 16 residues long. Trimming took 6 bases from V and 4 from J; bases not matched to a gene: 10. The CDR3: CASRSNRGYGNEKLFF. Here the CDR3 DNA reads TGTGCCAGCAGATCCAACAGGGGGTACGGTAATGAAAAACTGTTTTTT.

V is TRBV5-1 and J is TRBJ1-3; D gene ambiguous. The CDR3 runs 15 residues. The ends were cut back, 1 base at V and 0 bases at J, with 8 bases in the middle. The germline CDR1 and CDR2 sequences are SGHRS and YFSETQ. CDR3 amino acids: CASSLYVASGNTIYF. As DNA, the CDR3 is TGCGCCAGCAGCTTGTATGTGGCCTCTGGAAACACCATATATTTT.

V gene TRBV27 combines with J gene TRBJ1-1; perhaps TRBD1 as D (5 bases). There are 14 residues in the CDR3. V shed 0 bases and J shed 4 bases, with 9 bases lying between them. Germline V lookup: CDR1 MNHEY, CDR2 SMNVEV (reference sequence). CDR3: CASSLSGRGTEAFF. CDR3 DNA sequence: TGTGCCAGCAGTTTATCGGGGAGGGGCACTGAAGCTTTCTTT.

The chain carries TRBV7-9 and TRBJ1-2; 7 nucleotides agree with TRBD1. The CDR3 has 14 amino acids. V was pared by 0 bases and J by 8 bases, with 6 bases of the junction left unmatched. From germline, CDR1 is SEHNR and CDR2 FQNEAQ (reference sequence). In DNA form, the CDR3 reads TGTGCCAGCAGCTTAGCCGACAGGGATGAGGGCTACACCTTC. Translation gives CASSLADRDEGYTF.

This sequence joins TRBV11-1 and TRBJ2-6; D might be TRBD1 or TRBD2, each matching 6 bases. CDR1 is SGHAT, CDR2 FQDESV, per germline (reference sequence). CDR3 length equals 16 residues. V was shortened by 8 bases and J by 0 bases, with 14 bases between the two germline ends. CDR3 coding DNA: TGTGCCAGCCGGGGGCAGGTCGACTCTGGGGCCAACGTCCTGACTTTC. As protein: CASRGQVDSGANVLTF.

This sequence joins TRBV5-1 and TRBJ2-2, with 9 bases aligning to TRBD2. V was pared by 0 bases and J by 0 bases, with 6 bases of the junction left unmatched. The CDR3 has 18 amino acids. CDR1 SGHRS and CDR2 YFSETQ come from the germline V gene. The CDR3 reads CASSLVGSGGPNTGELFF. The CDR3 region has the DNA TGCGCCAGCAGCTTGGTAGGTAGCGGGGGCCCGAACACCGGGGAGCTGTTTTTT. The full variable domain, completed using reference TRBV5-1 and TRBJ2-2, is KAGVTQTPRYLIKTRGQQVTLSCSPISGHRSVSWYQQTPGQGLQFLFEYFSETQRNKGNFPGRFSGRQFSNSRSEMNVSTLELGDSALYLCASSLVGSGGPNTGELFFGEGSRLTVL.

The gene calls are TRBV19 and TRBJ1-4; unclear D gene. Germline loops: CDR1 LNHDA, CDR2 SQIVND (reference sequence). V gave up 3 bases and J gave up 2 bases, with 10 bases separating them. CDR3 length: 15 amino acids. The CDR3: CASSISTSTNEKLFF. CDR3 sequence (DNA): TGTGCCAGTAGTATCTCGACCTCCACTAATGAAAAACTGTTTTTT.

Points on this clone: This specimen includes other DNA sequences encoding the same CDR3. This chain links TRBV5-6 with TRBJ1-3; D gene ambiguous. This CDR3 region has 15 residues. CDR1 and CDR2 (germline): SGHDT, YYEEEE. V shed 1 base and J shed 4 bases, with 12 bases lying between them. The CDR3 sequence is CASSLFGGSGNTIYF. The CDR3 region has the DNA TGTGCCAGCAGCTTGTTCGGAGGGTCGGGAAACACCATATATTTT.

This chain uses TRBV10-2 with TRBJ1-6; 9 bases are a match to TRBD1. The CDR3 loop spans 15 amino acids. Germline V gene lookup returns CDR1 WSHSY and CDR2 SAAADI. The V gene end was trimmed by 1 base and the J gene end by 7 bases; junction bases not matched to a gene: 2. In DNA, the CDR3 is TGCGCCAGCAGTGAGTTCGACAGGGGGAATTCACCCCTCCACTTT. It yields the protein CASSEFDRGNSPLHF.

The chain has TRBV6-1 and TRBJ1-4, with TRBD1 as a possible D gene (6 bases). The germline CDR1 and CDR2 sequences are MNHNS and SASEGT. Trimming removed 5 bases from V and 8 bases from J, with 15 bases in between. The CDR3 length is 14 residues. The CDR3 spells CASSYRQEREKLFF. As DNA, the CDR3 is TGTGCCAGCAGTTATCGACAGGAGCGAGAAAAACTGTTTTTT.

This chain links TRBV6-6 with TRBJ2-7, with 7 bases matching TRBD2. This CDR3 region has 15 residues. Losses at the gene ends were 6 bases for V and 9 bases for J; bases not matched to a gene: 17. Germline V gene sequence: CDR1 MNHNY, CDR2 SVGAGI (reference sequence). CDR3 DNA sequence: TGTGCCAGCAGAACCGAGACAGCGGGACGCCTAATGCAGTACTTC. This encodes CASRTETAGRLMQYF.

The chain uses TRBV19 and TRBJ2-3; 14 nucleotides line up with TRBD2. The CDR3 is made up of 16 amino acids. The V and J ends lost 4 bases and 7 bases, in that order; junction bases with no gene match: 7. Germline CDR1 and CDR2: LNHDA and SQIVND (reference sequence). The CDR3 loop is CASSSQTSGGANTQYF. For the CDR3, the DNA is TGTGCCAGTAGTAGCCAGACTAGCGGGGGGGCCAATACGCAGTATTTT.

The chain carries TRBV7-2 and TRBJ1-4; a weak D match, TRBD1 (5 bases). Between the trimmed V and J ends, which lost 5 bases and 7 bases, there was a span of 17 bases. Germline loops: CDR1 SGHTA, CDR2 FQGNSA. The CDR3 consists of 15 residues. The CDR3 DNA reads as TGTGCCAGCAGCCGGCACGGGGGGACTGGTGAAAAACTGTTTTTT. The encoded protein is CASSRHGGTGEKLFF.

This chain links TRBV10-3 with TRBJ1-1; tentative D call: TRBD1 (6 bases). The V gene's germline CDR1 is ENHRY and CDR2 SYGVKD. The V end lost 10 bases, the J end lost 5 bases, and 11 bases lay between the germline ends. CDR3 length: 11 amino acids. CDR3 loop: CATARGTEAFF. The DNA for the CDR3 is TGTGCCACGGCAAGGGGGACTGAAGCTTTCTTT.

The chain has TRBV5-1 and TRBJ2-5, with 9 bases lining up with TRBD2. Looked up from germline, CDR1 is SGHRS and CDR2 is YFSETQ. Unmatched junction bases numbered 8, after V lost 0 bases and J lost 5 bases. The CDR3 length is 16 residues. CDR3 loop: CASSLGRGGPLETQYF. DNA of the CDR3: TGCGCCAGCAGCTTGGGGCGGGGGGGCCCCTTGGAGACCCAGTACTTC.

The chain joins TRBV30 to TRBJ2-7, with 7 bases identical to TRBD2. Per the germline V gene, CDR1 is GTSNPN and CDR2 is SVGIG (reference sequence). J gave up 1 base and V 0 bases, and 3 bases lay outside the gene matches. The CDR3 is 14 amino acids. CDR3 loop: CAWSVRGLSYEQYF. The DNA for the CDR3 is TGTGCCTGGAGTGTGCGGGGGTTATCCTACGAGCAGTACTTC.

CDR3 residues: CASRPRSGGEETQYF. In DNA, the CDR3 is TGTGCCAGTCGGCCACGGAGCGGGGGGGAAGAGACCCAGTACTTC. V and J are TRBV19 and TRBJ2-5; 10 positions match TRBD2. The CDR3 is 15 residues long. The germline V gene has CDR1 LNHDA and CDR2 SQIVND (reference sequence). V lost 8 bases, J lost 3 bases, and 9 bases stayed unmatched.

The chain has TRBV4-1 and TRBJ1-4, with D uncertain. This CDR3 region has 14 residues. V gave up 1 base and J gave up 8 bases, with 11 bases separating them. CDR1 and CDR2 (germline): MGHRA, YSYEKL. CDR3 residues: CASSQAQLEEKLFF. The CDR3 DNA reads TGCGCCAGCAGCCAAGCACAGCTGGAAGAAAAACTGTTTTTT.

This chain links TRBV5-1 with TRBJ2-7, with D possibly matching TRBD1 (5 bases). Trimming left V 0 bases short and J 5 bases short, with 12 bases between. The germline V gene has CDR1 SGHRS and CDR2 YFSETQ. The CDR3 covers 14 residues. The chain's CDR3 is CASSLAWQGDEQYF. The CDR3 nucleotides are TGCGCCAGCAGCTTGGCTTGGCAGGGTGACGAGCAGTACTTC. The full variable domain, with the rest looked up from reference TRBV5-1 and TRBJ2-7, is KAGVTQTPRYLIKTRGQQVTLSCSPISGHRSVSWYQQTPGQGLQFLFEYFSETQRNKGNFPGRFSGRQFSNSRSEMNVSTLELGDSALYLCASSLAWQGDEQYFGPGTRLTVT.

CDR3 coding DNA: TGCGCCAGCAGCCAAGAAACTGGGACAGGGCGCGGATCACCCCTCCACTTT. This gives the protein CASSQETGTGRGSPLHF. This chain uses TRBV4-1 with TRBJ1-6; TRBD1 aligns across 9 bases. The CDR3 is made up of 17 amino acids. Looked up from germline, CDR1 is MGHRA and CDR2 is YSYEKL. Unmatched junction bases numbered 10, after V lost 0 bases and J lost 10 bases.

This clone was observed a single time. The V gene is TRBV30, the J gene TRBJ2-1, with 7 bases identical to TRBD1. This CDR3 region has 16 residues. The germline gives CDR1 GTSNPN, CDR2 SVGIG (reference sequence). Trimming cost V 5 bases and J 0 bases; bases outside gene matches: 10. CDR3 nucleotides: TGTGCCTGGGGCACAGGGGTCCTGAGCTCCTACAATGAGCAGTTCTTC. It is translated as CAWGTGVLSSYNEQFF.

The chain couples TRBV5-8 to TRBJ2-2, with TRBD1 as a possible D gene (6 bases). V was shortened by 4 bases and J by 8 bases, with 18 bases between the two germline ends. The CDR3 is 15 amino acids. Per germline, CDR1 SGHTS and CDR2 YDEGEE. The CDR3 nucleotides are TGTGCCAGCAGCCCTTGGACAGAGAGTTTTGGGGAGCTGTTTTTT. This encodes CASSPWTESFGELFF.

V is TRBV6-4 and J is TRBJ1-2, with 7 bases lining up with TRBD1. This CDR3 has 13 amino acids. V trimming: 3 bases; J trimming: 7 bases; junction bases outside the gene matches: 5. CDR1 and CDR2 (germline): MRHNA, SNTAGT. The CDR3 bases are TGTGCCAGCAGTGAGACAGGGCTGAGTGGCTACACCTTC. Amino acids: CASSETGLSGYTF.

The chain has TRBV13 and TRBJ2-2, with a possible D match to TRBD1 (6 bases). V was trimmed by 0 bases and J by 4 bases, leaving 6 bases between them. Germline CDR1 is PRHDT and CDR2 is FYEKMQ (reference sequence). The CDR3 covers 14 residues. This CDR3 is CASSLGQGTGELFF. The CDR3 DNA sequence: TGTGCCAGCAGCTTAGGACAGGGCACCGGGGAGCTGTTTTTT.

The J gene is TRBJ2-3, the V gene TRBV6-4; D is uncertain. This CDR3 comprises 16 residues. Trimming removed 0 bases from V and 0 bases from J, with 10 bases in between. Germline V gene data show CDR1 as MRHNA and CDR2 as SNTAGT. In nucleotides, the CDR3 is TGTGCCAGCAGTGACTCCTCGGCCTCTAGCACAGATACGCAGTATTTT. It is translated as CASSDSSASSTDTQYF.

This clone was found once. The chain links TRBV7-2 to TRBJ2-3, with 9 bases that match TRBD1. CDR3 length: 16 residues. Germline CDR1 and CDR2: SGHTA and FQGNSA. J gave up 5 bases and V 4 bases, and 10 bases lay outside the gene matches. The CDR3 DNA reads as TGTGCCAGCAGCTATAACAGGGGGCTTCCCGTAGATACGCAGTATTTT. Translated: CASSYNRGLPVDTQYF.

The rearrangement uses TRBV2 and TRBJ1-5; the D gene is possibly TRBD1 (6 bases). This CDR3 has 11 residues. CDR1 SNHLY and CDR2 FYNNEI come from the germline V gene. Trimming stripped 10 bases from V and 4 bases from J, with 8 bases between. The CDR3 DNA reads as TGTGCCAAGAGGGGGAATCAGCCCCAGCATTTT. Its translation: CAKRGNQPQHF.

This chain links TRBV6-5 with TRBJ2-7; D may correspond to TRBD1 or TRBD2 (6 bases each). CDR1 MNHEY and CDR2 SVGAGI come from the germline V gene. This CDR3 is 14 amino acids long. Trimming pared 5 bases from V and 1 base from J, leaving 12 bases between. In nucleotides, the CDR3 is TGTGCCAGCAGTCCCCCGGGGGCTTCCTACGAGCAGTACTTC. This translates into CASSPPGASYEQYF.